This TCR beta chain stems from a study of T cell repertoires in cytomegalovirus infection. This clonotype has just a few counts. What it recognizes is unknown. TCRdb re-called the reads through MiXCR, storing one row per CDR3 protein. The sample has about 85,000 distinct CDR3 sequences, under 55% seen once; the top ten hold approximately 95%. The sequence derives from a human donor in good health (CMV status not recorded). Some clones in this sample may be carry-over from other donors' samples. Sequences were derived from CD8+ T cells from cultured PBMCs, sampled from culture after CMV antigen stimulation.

CDR3 sequence (DNA): TGTGCCAGCAGCTTAGAGGGGGGCTCCTACGAGCAGTACTTC. Protein product: CASSLEGGSYEQYF. The chain has TRBV7-6 and TRBJ2-7; D may correspond to TRBD1 or TRBD2 (6 bases each). Germline CDR1 SGHVS, CDR2 FNYEAQ. There are 14 residues in the CDR3. V shed 1 base and J shed 0 bases, with 7 bases lying between them.